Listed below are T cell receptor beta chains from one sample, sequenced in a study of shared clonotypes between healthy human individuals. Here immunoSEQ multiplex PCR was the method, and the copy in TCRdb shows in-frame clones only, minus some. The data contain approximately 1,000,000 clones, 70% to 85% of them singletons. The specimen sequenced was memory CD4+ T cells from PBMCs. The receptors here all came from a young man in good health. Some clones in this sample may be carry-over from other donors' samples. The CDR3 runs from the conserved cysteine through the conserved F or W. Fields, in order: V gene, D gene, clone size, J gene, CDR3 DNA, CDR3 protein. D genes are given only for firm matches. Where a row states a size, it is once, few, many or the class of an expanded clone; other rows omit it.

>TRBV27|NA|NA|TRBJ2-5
TGTGCCAGGCCAATGGAGACCCAGTACTTC
CARPMETQYF
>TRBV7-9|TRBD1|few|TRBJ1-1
TGTGCCAGCAGCTCACGAGGACAGGGGAGAGGGGAAGCTTTCTTT
CASSSRGQGRGEAFF
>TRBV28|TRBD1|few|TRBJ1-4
TGTGCCAGCAGTTTAAACCGCCCCGGACAGGGAAAGGATGAAAAACTGTTTTTT
CASSLNRPGQGKDEKLFF
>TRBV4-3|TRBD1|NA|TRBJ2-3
TGCGCCAGCAGCCAAGGTTCCCCGCGCCACAGGGGCGGGTGGGCAGATACGCAGTATTTT
CASSQGSPRHRGGWADTQYF
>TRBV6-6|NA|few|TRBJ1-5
TGTGCCAGCAGTTCTTCTGGGCAGGCACATCAGCCCCAGCATTTT
CASSSSGQAHQPQHF
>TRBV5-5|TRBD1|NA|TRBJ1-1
TGTGCCAGCAGCTTGGACAGGGGGCGCGGCGCTGAAGCTTTCTTT
CASSLDRGRGAEAFF
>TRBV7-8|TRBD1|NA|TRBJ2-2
TGTGCCAGCAGCTCCCGGACAGGGTACACCGGGGAGCTGTTTTTT
CASSSRTGYTGELFF
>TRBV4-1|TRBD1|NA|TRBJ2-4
TGCGCCAGCAGCCAAGATCGAGGGACAGTTCAGTACTTC
CASSQDRGTVQYF
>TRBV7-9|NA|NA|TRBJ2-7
TGTGCCAGCAGCCCAAACCGGGATACAACCCAGTACTTC
CASSPNRDTTQYF
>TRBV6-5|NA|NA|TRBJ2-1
TGTGCCAGCCGGGACTCCTACAATGAGCAGTTCTTC
CASRDSYNEQFF
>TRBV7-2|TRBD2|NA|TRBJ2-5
TGTGCCAGCAGCTTCTCCGGGACTAGCGGAGAAGGGACCCAGTACTTC
CASSFSGTSGEGTQYF
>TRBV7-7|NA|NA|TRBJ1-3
TGTGCCAGCAGCATGGACCGCCACTCTGGAAACACCATATATTTT
CASSMDRHSGNTIYF
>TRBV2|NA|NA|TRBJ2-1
TGTGCCAGCAGGGGGGATGACAATGAGCAGTTCTTC
CASRGDDNEQFF
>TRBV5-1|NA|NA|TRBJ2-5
TGCGCCAGCAGCCGGGCCCCAGGGGGGGTCCAAGAGACCCAGTACTTC
CASSRAPGGVQETQYF
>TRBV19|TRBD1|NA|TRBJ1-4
TGTGCCAGCAGGGACCCGGGACAGAATAATGAAAAACTGTTTTTT
CASRDPGQNNEKLFF
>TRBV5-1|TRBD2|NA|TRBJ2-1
TGCGCCAGCAGCGCGGGACTAGCGGGAGAAAGTGAGCAGTTCTTC
CASSAGLAGESEQFF
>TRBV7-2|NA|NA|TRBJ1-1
TGTGCCAGCAGCTTATATCGGGTGACGAACACTGAAGCTTTCTTT
CASSLYRVTNTEAFF
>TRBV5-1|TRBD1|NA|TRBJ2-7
TGCGCCAGCAGCATGGGACAGGGGGGTCAGCAGTACTTC
CASSMGQGGQQYF
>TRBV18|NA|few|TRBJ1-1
TGTGCCAGCTCACCCCGAGATGCCAGCACTGAAGCTTTCTTT
CASSPRDASTEAFF
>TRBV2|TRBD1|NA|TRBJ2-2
TGTGCCAGCAGCTCCACTCTCGGACAGGCCGGGACCGGGGAGCTGTTTTTT
CASSSTLGQAGTGELFF
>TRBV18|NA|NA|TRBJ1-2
TGTGCCAGCTCACCTGGGACCGTTGGAGGTGGCGGCTACACCTTC
CASSPGTVGGGGYTF
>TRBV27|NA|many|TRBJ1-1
TGTGCCAGCAGTCTTCAGGGGCGCACTGAAGCTTTCTTT
CASSLQGRTEAFF
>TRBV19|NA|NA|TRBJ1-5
TGTGCCAGTCTAAGGCCCCCCACCTATCAGCCCCAGCATTTT
CASLRPPTYQPQHF
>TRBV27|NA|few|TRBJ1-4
TGTGCCAGCGGCACAATTGGGGATACTAATGAAAAACTGTTTTTT
CASGTIGDTNEKLFF
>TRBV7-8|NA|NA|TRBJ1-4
TGTGCCAGCAGCTTAGCCCGGGGCGCGGGTACTAATGAAAAACTGTTTTTT
CASSLARGAGTNEKLFF
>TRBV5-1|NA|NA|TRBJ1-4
TGCGCCAGCAGCTTGTTACCAGGGCTAGATGAAAAACTGTTTTTT
CASSLLPGLDEKLFF
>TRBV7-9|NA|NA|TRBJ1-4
TGTGCCAGCAGCTTAGCGTCTGGTAATGAAAAACTGTTTTTT
CASSLASGNEKLFF
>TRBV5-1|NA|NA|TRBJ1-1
TGCGCCAGCAGCTCCTGGGACATTAACACTGAAGCTTTCTTT
CASSSWDINTEAFF
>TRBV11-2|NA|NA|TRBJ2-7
TGTGCCAGCAGGCATATCCGGCAGAACTCCTACGAGCAGTACTTC
CASRHIRQNSYEQYF
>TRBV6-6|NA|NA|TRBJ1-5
TGTGCCAGCAGTTACTCGAAGGGGAGGGATCAGCCCCAGCATTTT
CASSYSKGRDQPQHF
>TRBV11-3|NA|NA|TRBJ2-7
TGTGCCAGCAGCTTTCAGGGGGGAGGCTACGAGCAGTACTTC
CASSFQGGGYEQYF
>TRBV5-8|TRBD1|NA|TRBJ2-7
TGTGCCAGCAGCTTGGACCCCCGGGACAGGCGACGATCCTACGAGCAGTACTTC
CASSLDPRDRRRSYEQYF
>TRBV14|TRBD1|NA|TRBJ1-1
TGTGCCAGCACCAGGGACAGGAACACTGAAGCTTTCTTT
CASTRDRNTEAFF
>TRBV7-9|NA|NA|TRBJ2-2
TGTGCCAGCAGCTCTGGAGCCTCGAACACCGGGGAGCTGTTTTTT
CASSSGASNTGELFF
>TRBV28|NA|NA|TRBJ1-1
TGTGCCAGCATTCCGGGGCCCACTGAAGCTTTCTTT
CASIPGPTEAFF
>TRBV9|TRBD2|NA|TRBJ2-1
TGTGCCAGCAGCGCAGAAGGACTAGCGGGAGGGTACAATGAGCAGTTCTTC
CASSAEGLAGGYNEQFF
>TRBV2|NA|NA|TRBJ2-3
TGTGCCAGCAGTTCGGACTCCCACACGCAGTATTTT
CASSSDSHTQYF
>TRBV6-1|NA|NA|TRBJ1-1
TGTGCCAGCAGTGAAGTGTGGCAGAACACTGAAGCTTTCTTT
CASSEVWQNTEAFF
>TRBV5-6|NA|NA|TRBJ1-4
TGTGCCAGCAGCTTGTCGGGAGGCGGAGAAAAACTGTTTTTT
CASSLSGGGEKLFF
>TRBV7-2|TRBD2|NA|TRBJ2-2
TGTGCCAGCAGCCCGAGCGGGAGTAAGAACACCGGGGAGCTGTTTTTT
CASSPSGSKNTGELFF
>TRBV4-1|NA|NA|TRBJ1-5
TGCGCCAGCAGCCAAGAGCTGGGGCCCCAGCATTTT
CASSQELGPQHF
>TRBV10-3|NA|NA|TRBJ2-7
TGTGCCATCAGTGGTAACAGATACGAGCAGTACTTC
CAISGNRYEQYF
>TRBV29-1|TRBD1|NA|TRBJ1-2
TGCAGCGCACGGGACAGGGTGCTCTACACCTTC
CSARDRVLYTF
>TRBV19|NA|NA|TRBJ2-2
TGTGCCAGTTCCAGGGGATACACCGGGGAGCTGTTTTTT
CASSRGYTGELFF
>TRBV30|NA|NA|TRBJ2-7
TGTGCCTCTCGACAGTCCCATTTGAGTTACGAGCAGTACTTC
CASRQSHLSYEQYF
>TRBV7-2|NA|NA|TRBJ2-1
TGTGCCAGCAGCCCACCCAAGGCAGCCCGAGAGCTCAATGAGCAGTTCTTC
CASSPPKAARELNEQFF
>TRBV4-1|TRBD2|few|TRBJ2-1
TGCGCCAGCTCCATTAGCGGGAAACGGCAGTTCTTC
CASSISGKRQFF
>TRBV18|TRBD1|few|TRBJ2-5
TGTGCCAGCTTGGGGGGACAGGAAAAAGAGACCCAGTACTTC
CASLGGQEKETQYF
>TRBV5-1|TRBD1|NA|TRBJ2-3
TGCGCCAGCAGGCCCGGGACAGGGAGCACAGATACGCAGTATTTT
CASRPGTGSTDTQYF
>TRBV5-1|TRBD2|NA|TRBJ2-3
TGCGCCAGCAGCTTGGTCCCTAGCGGGAGGGGTACAGATACGCAGTATTTT
CASSLVPSGRGTDTQYF
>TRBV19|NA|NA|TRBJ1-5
TGTGCCAGTAGTTGGGCATTCGATCAGCCCCAGCATTTT
CASSWAFDQPQHF
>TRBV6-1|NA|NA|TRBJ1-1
TGTGCCAGCAGCTTCTCGATCACAACTGAAGCTTTCTTT
CASSFSITTEAFF
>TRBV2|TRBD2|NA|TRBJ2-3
TGTGCCAGCAGTAAAGGACTAGCCGCTGGGGCTGATACGCAGTATTTT
CASSKGLAAGADTQYF
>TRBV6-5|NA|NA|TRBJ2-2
TGTGCCAGCAGTTACTCGTGGACAGCCACCGGGGAGCTGTTTTTT
CASSYSWTATGELFF
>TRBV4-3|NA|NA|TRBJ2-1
TGCGCCAGCAGCCAAGAGCCAGAAAATGAGCAGTTCTTC
CASSQEPENEQFF